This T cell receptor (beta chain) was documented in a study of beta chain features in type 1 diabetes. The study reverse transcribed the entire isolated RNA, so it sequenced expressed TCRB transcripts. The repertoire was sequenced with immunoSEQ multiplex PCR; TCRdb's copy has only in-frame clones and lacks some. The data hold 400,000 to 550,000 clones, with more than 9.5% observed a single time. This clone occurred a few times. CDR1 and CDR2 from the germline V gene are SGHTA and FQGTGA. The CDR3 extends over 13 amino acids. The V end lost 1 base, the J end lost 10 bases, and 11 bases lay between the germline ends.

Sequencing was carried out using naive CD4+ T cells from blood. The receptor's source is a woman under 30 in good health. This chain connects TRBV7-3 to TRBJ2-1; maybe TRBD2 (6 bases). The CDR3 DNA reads TGTGCCAGCAGCTTAAGTCGGGACTTAGAGCAGTTCTTC. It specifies CASSLSRDLEQFF.